The rows below give T cell receptor beta chains drawn from one sample of a study of shared clonotypes between healthy human individuals. Measured with immunoSEQ multiplex PCR; TCRdb has only the in-frame clones, and not every one. The sample consists of millions of clones, more than 80% of them appearing once. Sequencing was carried out using naive CD4+ T cells sorted from blood. These receptors were collected from a man aged 18 to 29 in good health. CDR3s include the opening cysteine and the closing phenylalanine or tryptophan. The D gene is left open where the match is weak. The listing skips clone size in some rows; elsewhere it reads once, few, many or a size class.

CDR3 DNA: TGTGCCTGGAGCCAGGGCCTGAATACGCAGTATTTT; CDR3 protein: CAWSQGLNTQYF; D gene: NA; J gene: TRBJ2-3; V gene: TRBV30; clone size: NA
CDR3 DNA: TGTGCCAGCAGTTTTCGCCAGACAGCCGTTTGGCACTTC; CDR3 protein: CASSFRQTAVWHF; D gene: NA; J gene: TRBJ2-5; V gene: TRBV28; clone size: NA
CDR3 DNA: TGTGCCAGCAGCAAAGAGGAGTGCAGGCCCTCTGGAAACACCATATATTTT; CDR3 protein: CASSKEECRPSGNTIYF; D gene: NA; J gene: TRBJ1-3; V gene: TRBV21-1; clone size: once
CDR3 DNA: TGTGCCAGCAGGACCATCTTGGCAGGGTCTACCTACGAGCAGTACTTC; CDR3 protein: CASRTILAGSTYEQYF; D gene: NA; J gene: TRBJ2-7; V gene: TRBV25-1; clone size: NA
CDR3 DNA: TGTGCCAGCAGGCGGGGGGCAGGCTATGGCTACACCTTC; CDR3 protein: CASRRGAGYGYTF; D gene: NA; J gene: TRBJ1-2; V gene: TRBV6-5; clone size: NA
CDR3 DNA: TGTGCCTGGAGTCGGACGAACACTGAAGCTTTCTTT; CDR3 protein: CAWSRTNTEAFF; D gene: NA; J gene: TRBJ1-1; V gene: TRBV30; clone size: NA
CDR3 DNA: TGTGCCAGCAACCCCTCAGGGACAGGAAACACCATATATTTT; CDR3 protein: CASNPSGTGNTIYF; D gene: NA; J gene: TRBJ1-3; V gene: TRBV6-1; clone size: NA
CDR3 DNA: TGTGCCAGCAGTAACTCGGGACAGGGTAACGGCTACACCTTC; CDR3 protein: CASSNSGQGNGYTF; D gene: TRBD1; J gene: TRBJ1-2; V gene: TRBV28; clone size: NA
CDR3 DNA: TGTGCCACTACGGGGCAAGCTAACGGAAACACCATATATTTT; CDR3 protein: CATTGQANGNTIYF; D gene: NA; J gene: TRBJ1-3; V gene: TRBV28; clone size: NA
CDR3 DNA: TGTGCCAGTTTAATGGGACAGGCAGGAGAGACCCAGTACTTC; CDR3 protein: CASLMGQAGETQYF; D gene: TRBD1; J gene: TRBJ2-5; V gene: TRBV6-1; clone size: NA
CDR3 DNA: TGTGCCAGCTCAATTCGGGCGGGATCGGGTGAGCAGTTCTTC; CDR3 protein: CASSIRAGSGEQFF; D gene: NA; J gene: TRBJ2-1; V gene: TRBV18; clone size: NA
CDR3 DNA: TGTGCCAGCAGCGACATGGGCTCTGGGGCCAACGTCCTGACTTTC; CDR3 protein: CASSDMGSGANVLTF; D gene: NA; J gene: TRBJ2-6; V gene: TRBV9; clone size: NA
CDR3 DNA: TGTGCCATCAGTGGGGGGACTAGCGGCACAGATACGCAGTATTTT; CDR3 protein: CAISGGTSGTDTQYF; D gene: TRBD2; J gene: TRBJ2-3; V gene: TRBV10-3; clone size: NA
CDR3 DNA: TGCGCCAGCAGTGAGCTAGTTAGCGGGAGCCAAGAGACCCAGTACTTC; CDR3 protein: CASSELVSGSQETQYF; D gene: TRBD2; J gene: TRBJ2-5; V gene: TRBV10-1; clone size: NA
CDR3 DNA: TGTGCCAGCAGTGGGGACTACGAGACAGATACGCAGTATTTT; CDR3 protein: CASSGDYETDTQYF; D gene: TRBD2; J gene: TRBJ2-3; V gene: TRBV6-6; clone size: NA
CDR3 DNA: TGTGCCAGCAGCTTAGGTGACAGGGGAACAGATACGCAGTATTTT; CDR3 protein: CASSLGDRGTDTQYF; D gene: TRBD1; J gene: TRBJ2-3; V gene: TRBV11-2; clone size: NA
CDR3 DNA: TGTGCCAGTAGGGCCGACAGACACAATGAGCAGTTCTTC; CDR3 protein: CASRADRHNEQFF; D gene: NA; J gene: TRBJ2-1; V gene: TRBV19; clone size: once
CDR3 DNA: TGTGCCTGGAGTGGGGGGACAGGCGGCTACGAGCAGTACTTC; CDR3 protein: CAWSGGTGGYEQYF; D gene: TRBD1; J gene: TRBJ2-7; V gene: TRBV30; clone size: NA
CDR3 DNA: TGTGCCAGCAGCCCCGCCCGACTGAACACCGGGGAGCTGTTTTTT; CDR3 protein: CASSPARLNTGELFF; D gene: NA; J gene: TRBJ2-2; V gene: TRBV7-2; clone size: NA
CDR3 DNA: TGTGCCAGCTCACCGGGACAGGGGGGATCCTACGAGCAGTACTTC; CDR3 protein: CASSPGQGGSYEQYF; D gene: TRBD1; J gene: TRBJ2-7; V gene: TRBV18; clone size: NA
CDR3 DNA: TGTGCCAGCAGCATACAAGAGAACACTGAAGCTTTCTTT; CDR3 protein: CASSIQENTEAFF; D gene: NA; J gene: TRBJ1-1; V gene: TRBV6-5; clone size: NA
CDR3 DNA: TGCGCCAGCAGTACTGGCGGGGGCGTGGGATACGAGCAGTACTTC; CDR3 protein: CASSTGGGVGYEQYF; D gene: NA; J gene: TRBJ2-7; V gene: TRBV10-1; clone size: once
CDR3 DNA: TGCGCCAGCAGCCAAGGACTGATTATAGGGGGGTCCGGTGAGACCCAGTACTTC; CDR3 protein: CASSQGLIIGGSGETQYF; D gene: NA; J gene: TRBJ2-5; V gene: TRBV4-1; clone size: NA
CDR3 DNA: TGTGCCAGCAGCTTGATGCTCACTAGCGCTTACAATGAGCAGTTCTTC; CDR3 protein: CASSLMLTSAYNEQFF; D gene: TRBD2; J gene: TRBJ2-1; V gene: TRBV5-5; clone size: once
CDR3 DNA: TGTGCCAGCCTGGGACAGGGCTATAATTCACCCCTCCACTTT; CDR3 protein: CASLGQGYNSPLHF; D gene: TRBD1; J gene: TRBJ1-6; V gene: TRBV27; clone size: few
CDR3 DNA: TGTGCCAGCAGCCCAGGTACCCATAATGAAAAACTGTTTTTT; CDR3 protein: CASSPGTHNEKLFF; D gene: NA; J gene: TRBJ1-4; V gene: TRBV7-9; clone size: NA
CDR3 DNA: TGTGCCTGGAGTGTACTGGCAGGGCTTCTCTCTGGAAACACCATATATTTT; CDR3 protein: CAWSVLAGLLSGNTIYF; D gene: NA; J gene: TRBJ1-3; V gene: TRBV30; clone size: NA
CDR3 DNA: TGCGCCAGCAGCCAAGAGCTGGCAGGGGGTCAGCCCCAGCATTTT; CDR3 protein: CASSQELAGGQPQHF; D gene: TRBD1; J gene: TRBJ1-5; V gene: TRBV4-3; clone size: NA
CDR3 DNA: TGTGCCAGCAGCCTGCAAGGGGACTATGGCTACACCTTC; CDR3 protein: CASSLQGDYGYTF; D gene: NA; J gene: TRBJ1-2; V gene: TRBV7-6; clone size: NA
CDR3 DNA: TGCGCCAGCAACAGTAATCAGCCCCAGCATTTT; CDR3 protein: CASNSNQPQHF; D gene: NA; J gene: TRBJ1-5; V gene: TRBV23-1; clone size: NA
CDR3 DNA: TGTGCCAGTACCTCAACAGGGTCCGGAGGCTATGGCTACACCTTC; CDR3 protein: CASTSTGSGGYGYTF; D gene: NA; J gene: TRBJ1-2; V gene: TRBV19; clone size: NA
CDR3 DNA: TGTGCCAGCAGCCAGGATACCGGGGAGCTGTTTTTT; CDR3 protein: CASSQDTGELFF; D gene: NA; J gene: TRBJ2-2; V gene: TRBV7-9; clone size: NA
CDR3 DNA: TGTGCCAGCAGCTCAGGGGTGTACGAGCAGTACTTC; CDR3 protein: CASSSGVYEQYF; D gene: NA; J gene: TRBJ2-7; V gene: TRBV7-6; clone size: NA
CDR3 DNA: TGTGCCAACCACCGAAAGGGACGACAAAGATCCTACGAGCAGTACTTC; CDR3 protein: CANHRKGRQRSYEQYF; D gene: NA; J gene: TRBJ2-7; V gene: TRBV21-1; clone size: NA
CDR3 DNA: TGTGCCAGCAGCTCTCCAGTAAGCGAGCAGTACTTC; CDR3 protein: CASSSPVSEQYF; D gene: NA; J gene: TRBJ2-7; V gene: TRBV7-9; clone size: NA
CDR3 DNA: TGTGCCTGGAGTGTTGGGGGGCTAACAGATACGCAGTATTTT; CDR3 protein: CAWSVGGLTDTQYF; D gene: NA; J gene: TRBJ2-3; V gene: TRBV30; clone size: once
CDR3 DNA: TGTGCCAGCAGCTGGCGGGTAGCGGGAAACACAGATACGCAGTATTTT; CDR3 protein: CASSWRVAGNTDTQYF; D gene: TRBD2; J gene: TRBJ2-3; V gene: TRBV7-2; clone size: NA
CDR3 DNA: TGTGCCTGGAGAAATCAGGGGGGCACAGATACGCAGTATTTT; CDR3 protein: CAWRNQGGTDTQYF; D gene: TRBD1; J gene: TRBJ2-3; V gene: TRBV30; clone size: NA
CDR3 DNA: TGTGCCAGCAGCTTAACCGCTAGCGGGGGGAACACCGGGGAACTGTTTTTT; CDR3 protein: CASSLTASGGNTGELFF; D gene: TRBD2; J gene: TRBJ2-2; V gene: TRBV7-3; clone size: NA
CDR3 DNA: TGTGCCAGCAGCTATCTTAATGAAAAACTGTTTTTT; CDR3 protein: CASSYLNEKLFF; D gene: NA; J gene: TRBJ1-4; V gene: TRBV7-9; clone size: NA
CDR3 DNA: TGTGCCAGCAGCGTAGGGGAGGTAGGGGGAACTGAAGCTTTCTTT; CDR3 protein: CASSVGEVGGTEAFF; D gene: NA; J gene: TRBJ1-1; V gene: TRBV9; clone size: NA
CDR3 DNA: TGTGCCACTACGCGGGGAGGCGGAGGCTACACCTTC; CDR3 protein: CATTRGGGGYTF; D gene: NA; J gene: TRBJ1-2; V gene: TRBV6-5; clone size: NA
CDR3 DNA: TGTGCCAGCAGCCCACATTACGGGGACAGCTACGAGCAGTACTTC; CDR3 protein: CASSPHYGDSYEQYF; D gene: TRBD1; J gene: TRBJ2-7; V gene: TRBV7-2; clone size: NA
CDR3 DNA: TGTGCCAGCAGCTTAAAGTTCGGGACTAGCGGGAGGGTCCCCTACGAGCAGTACTTC; CDR3 protein: CASSLKFGTSGRVPYEQYF; D gene: TRBD2; J gene: TRBJ2-7; V gene: TRBV7-2; clone size: NA
CDR3 DNA: TGCGCCAGCGGATCGCAGGGTGATACGCAGTATTTT; CDR3 protein: CASGSQGDTQYF; D gene: NA; J gene: TRBJ2-3; V gene: TRBV5-1; clone size: once
CDR3 DNA: TGTGCCAGCCTGGGACAGAACTACGAGCAGTACTTC; CDR3 protein: CASLGQNYEQYF; D gene: TRBD1; J gene: TRBJ2-7; V gene: TRBV2; clone size: NA
CDR3 DNA: TGTGCCAGCTCGCAACCTCCGGCGGAACAAGAGACCCAGTACTTC; CDR3 protein: CASSQPPAEQETQYF; D gene: NA; J gene: TRBJ2-5; V gene: TRBV18; clone size: NA
CDR3 DNA: TGCGCCAGCAGCTTGGTGTCCGCGGGGAGCTCCTATAATTCACCCCTCCACTTT; CDR3 protein: CASSLVSAGSSYNSPLHF; D gene: NA; J gene: TRBJ1-6; V gene: TRBV5-1; clone size: NA
CDR3 DNA: TGTGCCTGGAGTAGGGCTAGCGGGGGGGCCGTGAGCTACGAGCAGTACTTC; CDR3 protein: CAWSRASGGAVSYEQYF; D gene: TRBD2; J gene: TRBJ2-7; V gene: TRBV30; clone size: NA
CDR3 DNA: TGTGCCAGCAGCCCTAAGGTTGGGGTCGTCGAGCAGTACTTC; CDR3 protein: CASSPKVGVVEQYF; D gene: NA; J gene: TRBJ2-7; V gene: TRBV7-2; clone size: NA
CDR3 DNA: TGTGCCAGCAGTTCCCAGGTGGGGGTTTATGAGCAGTTCTTC; CDR3 protein: CASSSQVGVYEQFF; D gene: NA; J gene: TRBJ2-1; V gene: TRBV27; clone size: NA
CDR3 DNA: TGTGCCAGCAGCTTCTACAGGGATTCCGAGCAGTACTTC; CDR3 protein: CASSFYRDSEQYF; D gene: NA; J gene: TRBJ2-7; V gene: TRBV7-3; clone size: NA
CDR3 DNA: TGTGCCAGCAGCTTATCCTCGTCCATCCCTGGGGCCAACGTCCTGACTTTC; CDR3 protein: CASSLSSSIPGANVLTF; D gene: NA; J gene: TRBJ2-6; V gene: TRBV11-2; clone size: once